This T cell receptor beta chain was obtained from a study of cytomegalovirus exposure and HLA in healthy donors. Study details: The roughly 120 validation repertoires, a later analysis reported, used the same platform as the 650 to 800 repertoires from the first cohort.

Method: immunoSEQ multiplex PCR; TCRdb's copy keeps in-frame clones and lacks some. The sample has 45,000 to 70,000 clones, more than 80% seen once. The CDR3 runs 14 residues. CDR1 SGHDT and CDR2 YYEEEE come from the germline V gene. V lost 0 bases to trimming and J lost 4 bases, with 8 bases between them. The genes are TRBV5-6 and TRBJ1-5, with D hard to call. The TCR comes from a woman aged 18-35 years in good health and CMV-seronegative. The specimen was PBMCs. The CDR3 region is CASSLASPNQPQHF. The CDR3 DNA reads as TGTGCCAGCAGCTTGGCTTCCCCGAATCAGCCCCAGCATTTT.